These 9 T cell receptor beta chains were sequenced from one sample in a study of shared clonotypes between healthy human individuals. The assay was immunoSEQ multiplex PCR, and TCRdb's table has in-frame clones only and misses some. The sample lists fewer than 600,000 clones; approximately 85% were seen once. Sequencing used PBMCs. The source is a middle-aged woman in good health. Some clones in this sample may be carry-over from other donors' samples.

CDR3 residues: CASSLGLGGWGTEAFF. CDR3 DNA sequence: TGTGCCAGCAGTTTAGGGTTGGGGGGCTGGGGCACTGAAGCTTTCTTT. The rearrangement uses TRBV28 and TRBJ1-1; D possibly corresponds to TRBD1 (6 bases). The CDR3 consists of 16 residues. The germline V and J ends were trimmed by 2 bases and 4 bases, with 17 bases remaining between them. CDR1 and CDR2 from the germline V gene are MDHEN and SYDVKM.

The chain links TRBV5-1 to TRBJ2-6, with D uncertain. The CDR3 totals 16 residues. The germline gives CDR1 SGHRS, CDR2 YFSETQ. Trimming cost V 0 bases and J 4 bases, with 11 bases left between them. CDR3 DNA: TGCGCCAGCAGCTTGGCCGCAGAGGCGGGGGCCAACGTCCTGACTTTC. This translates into CASSLAAEAGANVLTF.

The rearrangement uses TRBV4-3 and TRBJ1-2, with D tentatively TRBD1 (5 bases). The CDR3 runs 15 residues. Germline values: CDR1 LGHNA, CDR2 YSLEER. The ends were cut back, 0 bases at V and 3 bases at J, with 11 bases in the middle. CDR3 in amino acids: CASSQDRDSYYGYTF. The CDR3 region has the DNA TGCGCCAGCAGCCAAGACCGGGACTCTTACTATGGCTACACCTTC.

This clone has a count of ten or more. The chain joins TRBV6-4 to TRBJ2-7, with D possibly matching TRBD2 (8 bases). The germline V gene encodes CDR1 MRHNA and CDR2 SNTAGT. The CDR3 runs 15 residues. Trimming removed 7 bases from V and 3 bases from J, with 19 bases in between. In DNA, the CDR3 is TGTGCCAGCATCGAACGGGGGGGACAGCGCTACGAGCAGTACTTC. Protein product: CASIERGGQRYEQYF.

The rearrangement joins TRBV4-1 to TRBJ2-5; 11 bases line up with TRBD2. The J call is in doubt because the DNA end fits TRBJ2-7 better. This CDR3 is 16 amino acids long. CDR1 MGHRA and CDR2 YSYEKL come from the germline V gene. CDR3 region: CASSSYSGRARNEQYF. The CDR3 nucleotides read TGCGCCAGCAGCTCCTATAGCGGGAGGGCTAGGAACGAGCAGTACTTC.

The CDR3 spells CASSTRQGDRGYTF. The CDR3 DNA is TGTGCCAGCAGCACCAGACAGGGAGATCGTGGCTACACCTTC. This chain links TRBV11-2 with TRBJ1-2; 7 bases are a match to TRBD1. Germline values: CDR1 SGHAT, CDR2 FQNNGV. V trimming: 5 bases; J trimming: 7 bases; junction bases outside the gene matches: 10. The CDR3 consists of 14 residues.

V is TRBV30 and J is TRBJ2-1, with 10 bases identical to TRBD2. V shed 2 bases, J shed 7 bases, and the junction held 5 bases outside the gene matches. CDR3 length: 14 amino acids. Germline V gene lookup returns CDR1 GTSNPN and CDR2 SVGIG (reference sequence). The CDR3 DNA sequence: TGTGCCTGGAGTTCTGGACTAGCGGAGAATGAGCAGTTCTTC. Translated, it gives CAWSSGLAENEQFF.

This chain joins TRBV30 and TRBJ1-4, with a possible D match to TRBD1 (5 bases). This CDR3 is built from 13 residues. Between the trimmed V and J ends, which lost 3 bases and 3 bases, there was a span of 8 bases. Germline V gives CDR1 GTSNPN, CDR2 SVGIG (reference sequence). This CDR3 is CAWSRGPNEKLFF. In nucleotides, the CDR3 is TGTGCCTGGAGCCGGGGCCCTAATGAAAAACTGTTTTTT.

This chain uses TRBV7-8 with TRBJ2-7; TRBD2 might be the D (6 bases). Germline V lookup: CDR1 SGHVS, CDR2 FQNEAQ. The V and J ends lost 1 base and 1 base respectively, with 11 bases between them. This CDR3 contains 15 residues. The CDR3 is CASSLDMGGSYEQYF. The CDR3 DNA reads TGTGCCAGCAGCTTAGACATGGGGGGATCCTACGAGCAGTACTTC.